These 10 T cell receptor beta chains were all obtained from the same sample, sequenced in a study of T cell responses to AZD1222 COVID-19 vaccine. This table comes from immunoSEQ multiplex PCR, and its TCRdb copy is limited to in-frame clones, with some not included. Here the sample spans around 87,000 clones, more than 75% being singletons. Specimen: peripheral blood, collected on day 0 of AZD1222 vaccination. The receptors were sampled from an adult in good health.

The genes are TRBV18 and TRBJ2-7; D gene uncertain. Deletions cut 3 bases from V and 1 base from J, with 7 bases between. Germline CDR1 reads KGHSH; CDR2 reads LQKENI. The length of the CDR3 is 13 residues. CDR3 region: CASSPTVSYEQYF. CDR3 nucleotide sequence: TGTGCCAGCTCACCGACGGTTTCCTACGAGCAGTACTTC.

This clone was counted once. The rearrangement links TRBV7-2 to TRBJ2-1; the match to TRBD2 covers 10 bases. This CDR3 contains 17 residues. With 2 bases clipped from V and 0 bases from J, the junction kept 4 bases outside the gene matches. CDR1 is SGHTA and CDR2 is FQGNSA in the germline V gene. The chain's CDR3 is CASSLLGLASSYNEQFF. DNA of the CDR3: TGTGCCAGCAGCTTATTGGGACTAGCGTCCTCCTACAATGAGCAGTTCTTC.

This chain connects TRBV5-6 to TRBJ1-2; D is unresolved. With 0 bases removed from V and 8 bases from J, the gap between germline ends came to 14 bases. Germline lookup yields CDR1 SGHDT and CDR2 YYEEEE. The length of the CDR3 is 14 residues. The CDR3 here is CASSLETSWGGYTF. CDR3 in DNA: TGTGCCAGCAGCTTGGAGACATCGTGGGGAGGCTACACCTTC.

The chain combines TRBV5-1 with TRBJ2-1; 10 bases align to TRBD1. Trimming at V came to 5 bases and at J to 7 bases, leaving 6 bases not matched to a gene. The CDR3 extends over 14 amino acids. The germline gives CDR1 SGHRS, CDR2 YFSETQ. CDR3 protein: CASRPRQGANEQFF. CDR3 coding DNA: TGCGCCAGCAGACCCCGACAGGGGGCAAATGAGCAGTTCTTC. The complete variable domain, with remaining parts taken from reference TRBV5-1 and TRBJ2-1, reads KAGVTQTPRYLIKTRGQQVTLSCSPISGHRSVSWYQQTPGQGLQFLFEYFSETQRNKGNFPGRFSGRQFSNSRSEMNVSTLELGDSALYLCASRPRQGANEQFFGPGTRLTVL.

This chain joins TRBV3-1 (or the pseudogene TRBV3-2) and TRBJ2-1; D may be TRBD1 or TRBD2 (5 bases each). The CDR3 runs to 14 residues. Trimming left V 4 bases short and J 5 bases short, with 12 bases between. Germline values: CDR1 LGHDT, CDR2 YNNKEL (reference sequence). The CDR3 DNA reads TGTGCCAGCAGCCGGTCCGGGGACCACAATGAGCAGTTCTTC. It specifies CASSRSGDHNEQFF.

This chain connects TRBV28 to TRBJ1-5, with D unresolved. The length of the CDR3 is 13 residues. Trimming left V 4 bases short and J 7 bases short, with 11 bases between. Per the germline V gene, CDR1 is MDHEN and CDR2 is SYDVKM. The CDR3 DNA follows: TGTGCCAGCAGTTGGGAAAACGGGCAGCCCCAGCATTTT. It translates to CASSWENGQPQHF.

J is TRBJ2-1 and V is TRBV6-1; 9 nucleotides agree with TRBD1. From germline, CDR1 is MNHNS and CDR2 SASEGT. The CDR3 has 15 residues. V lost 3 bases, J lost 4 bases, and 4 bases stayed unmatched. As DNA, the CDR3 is TGTGCCAGCAGTGAGGAGGGACAGGGTTACAATGAGCAGTTCTTC. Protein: CASSEEGQGYNEQFF.

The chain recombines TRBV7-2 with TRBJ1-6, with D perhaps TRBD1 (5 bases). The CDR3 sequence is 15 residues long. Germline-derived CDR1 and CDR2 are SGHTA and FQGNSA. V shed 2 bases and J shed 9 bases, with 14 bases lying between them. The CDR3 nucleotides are TGTGCCAGCAGCTTACAGGGCATGGTTCCTTCACCCCTCCACTTT. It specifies CASSLQGMVPSPLHF.

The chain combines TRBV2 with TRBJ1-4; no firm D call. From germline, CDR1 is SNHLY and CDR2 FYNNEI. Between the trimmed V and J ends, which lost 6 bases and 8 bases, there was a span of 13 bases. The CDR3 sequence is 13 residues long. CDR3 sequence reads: CASRTGREEKLFF. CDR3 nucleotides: TGTGCCAGCAGGACCGGGAGGGAGGAAAAACTGTTTTTT.

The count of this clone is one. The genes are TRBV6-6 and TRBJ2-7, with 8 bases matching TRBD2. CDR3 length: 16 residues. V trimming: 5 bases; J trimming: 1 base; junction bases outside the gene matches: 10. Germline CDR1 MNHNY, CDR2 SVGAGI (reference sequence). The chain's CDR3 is CASSTRGSGMSYEQYF. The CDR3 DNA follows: TGTGCCAGCAGTACCCGAGGTAGCGGGATGTCCTACGAGCAGTACTTC.